This T cell receptor (beta chain) was documented in a study of T cells after posttransplantation cyclophosphamide. TCRdb keeps only in-frame clones here, not all; method: immunoSEQ multiplex PCR. The sample yields 30,000 or so clones, more than 80% seen once. Germline loops: CDR1 SGHNT, CDR2 YENEEA. The CDR3 is 14 amino acids. Trimming left V 4 bases short and J 4 bases short, with 12 bases between. Sequencing was done on a sample of PBMCs. The receptor was derived from a man aged 50 or older. This chain uses TRBV11-3 with TRBJ2-3, with D uncertain. CDR3 bases: TGTGCCAGCAGCTCTAGGCCATCCCCAGATACGCAGTATTTT. Encoded protein: CASSSRPSPDTQYF. The complete variable domain, with remaining parts taken from reference TRBV11-3 and TRBJ2-3, reads EAGVVQSPRYKIIEKKQPVAFWCNPISGHNTLYWYLQNLGQGPELLIRYENEEAVDDSQLPKDRFSAERLKGVDSTLKIQPAELGDSAVYLCASSSRPSPDTQYFGPGTRLTVL.